Below, one T cell receptor beta chain is given with its context. This sample is drawn from a study of blood T cell repertoires in COVID-19. Clinical history as reported by participants underpinned cohort assignment. Per germline, CDR1 SNHLY and CDR2 FYNNEI. This CDR3 has 13 residues. The trim removed 7 bases at V and 8 bases at J, leaving 9 bases unmatched. TCRdb keeps only in-frame clones here, not all; method: immunoSEQ multiplex PCR. The table records 360,000 or so clones, roughly nine tenths of them present only once. The rearrangement links TRBV2 to TRBJ1-2, with 8 bases identical to TRBD1. The TCR sequence derives from a woman aged 25 to 39 who had recovered from COVID-19. The sample comprised PBMCs or T cells enriched from blood (not recorded which). DNA of the CDR3: TGTGCCAGCAATCCGGACAGGGAAGTGGGCTACACCTTC. The encoded protein is CASNPDREVGYTF.